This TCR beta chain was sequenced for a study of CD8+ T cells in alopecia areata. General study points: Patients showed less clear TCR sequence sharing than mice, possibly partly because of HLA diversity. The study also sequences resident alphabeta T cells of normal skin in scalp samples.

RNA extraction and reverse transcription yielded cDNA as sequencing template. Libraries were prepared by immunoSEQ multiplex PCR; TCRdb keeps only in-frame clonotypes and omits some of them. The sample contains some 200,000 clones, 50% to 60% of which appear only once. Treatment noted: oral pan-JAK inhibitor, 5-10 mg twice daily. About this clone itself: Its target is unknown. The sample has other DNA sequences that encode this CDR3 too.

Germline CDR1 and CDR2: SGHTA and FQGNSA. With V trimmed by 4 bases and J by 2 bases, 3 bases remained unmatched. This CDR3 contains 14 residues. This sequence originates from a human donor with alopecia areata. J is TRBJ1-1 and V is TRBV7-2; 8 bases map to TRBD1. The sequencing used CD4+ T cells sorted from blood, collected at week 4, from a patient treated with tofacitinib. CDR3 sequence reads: CASSSGQGNTEAFF. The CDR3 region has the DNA TGTGCCAGCAGCTCTGGACAGGGTAACACTGAAGCTTTCTTT.